This TCR beta chain comes out of a study of identical twins. In TCRdb, the 5' RACE reads were re-called with MiXCR into one record per CDR3 protein. The sample consists of 500,000 to 600,000 distinct CDR3 sequences, under 25% of them appearing once. These same records also appear under a second study, on T cells expressing NK-cell markers.

The sequence was obtained from a woman under 30 in good health. Sequenced input: CD4+ T cells sorted from blood.

The CDR3 coding sequence is TGCAGTGCTAGAATCGCGACTAGCGGGATACCCTACGAGCAGTACTTC. It codes for CSARIATSGIPYEQYF. The genes are TRBV20-1 and TRBJ2-7, with 11 bases fitting TRBD2. V was pared by 2 bases and J by 2 bases, with 8 bases of the junction left unmatched. This CDR3 has 16 amino acids. The germline gives CDR1 DFQATT, CDR2 SNEGSKA (reference sequence).